This record concerns one T cell receptor beta chain sequence. Its antigen is undetermined. Libraries were prepared by immunoSEQ multiplex PCR; TCRdb keeps only in-frame clonotypes and omits some of them. The sample has 160,000 or so clones; 81% are singletons. Approximately 2.2 micrograms of genomic DNA came from cryopreserved PBMCs for TCR beta libraries. The germline V and J ends were trimmed by 2 bases and 4 bases, with 14 bases remaining between them. Germline V gene lookup returns CDR1 MDHEN and CDR2 SYDVKM. The CDR3 is made up of 15 amino acids. The entry originates in a study of cytotoxic CD8 clonotypes in ibrutinib-treated CLL. Study overall: The patient breakdown showed 10 to 12 relapsed/refractory and some 16 treatment-naive cases, with some 18 IGHV unmutated.

Study results and limitations: Baseline clonality, higher than in age-matched healthy donors, tracked circulating CD8+ T-cell counts.

This clonotype was obtained from a human donor with chronic lymphocytic leukemia. The genes are TRBV28 and TRBJ1-1; D gene uncertain. Material: PBMCs, obtained after 12 months of ibrutinib treatment. The CDR3 loop is CASSLPGSRPTEAFF. The DNA of the CDR3 is TGTGCCAGCAGTTTACCGGGATCCCGGCCCACTGAAGCTTTCTTT.